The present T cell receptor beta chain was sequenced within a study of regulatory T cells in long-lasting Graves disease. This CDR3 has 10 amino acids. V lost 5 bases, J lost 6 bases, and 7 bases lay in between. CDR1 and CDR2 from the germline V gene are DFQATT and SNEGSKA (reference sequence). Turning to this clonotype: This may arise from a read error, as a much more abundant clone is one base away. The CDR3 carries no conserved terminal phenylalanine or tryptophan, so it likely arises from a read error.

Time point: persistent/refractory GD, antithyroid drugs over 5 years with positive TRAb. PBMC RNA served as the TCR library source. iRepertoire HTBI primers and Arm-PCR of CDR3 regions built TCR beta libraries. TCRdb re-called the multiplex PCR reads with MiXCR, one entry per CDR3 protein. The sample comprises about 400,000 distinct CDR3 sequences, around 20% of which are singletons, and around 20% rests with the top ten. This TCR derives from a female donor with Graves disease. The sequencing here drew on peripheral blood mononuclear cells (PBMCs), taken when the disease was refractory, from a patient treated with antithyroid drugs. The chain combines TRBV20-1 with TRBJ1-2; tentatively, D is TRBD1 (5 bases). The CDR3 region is CSARGDGYTL. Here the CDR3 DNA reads TGCAGTGCTCGGGGGGATGGCTACACCCTC.